The text below deals with one T cell receptor beta chain. Its antigen is not known. The CDR3 totals 13 residues. Germline loops: CDR1 LNHNV, CDR2 YYDKDF (reference sequence). V dropped 6 bases and J dropped 3 bases, with 8 bases sitting between them. Described treatment: roughly 11-day PBMC culture with coronavirus spike peptide pools or control peptides (ViraFEST assay). After expanding antigen-specific T cells with peptide pools, ViraFEST sequenced their TCRs. Cultured CD4+ T-cell DNA underwent Oncomine TCR Beta short-read sequencing. From the PCR reads, TCRdb called clonotypes with MiXCR, one entry per CDR3 protein. The table includes fewer than 15,000 distinct CDR3 sequences, 35% to 50% detected once. This sample is drawn from a study of vaccination and CD4 T cells after COVID-19. Study context: Post-vaccine sample collection happened at a median of about ten weeks after dose two, ranging 14 to 241.

This clonotype was sampled from a human donor who had recovered from COVID-19. This sequence joins TRBV15 and TRBJ2-2, with D possibly being TRBD2 (6 bases). The sample was CD4+ T cells from blood, cultured in vitro. The DNA for the CDR3 is TGTGCCACCAGGCGGGAATACACCGGGGAGCTGTTTTTT. Its translation is CATRREYTGELFF.